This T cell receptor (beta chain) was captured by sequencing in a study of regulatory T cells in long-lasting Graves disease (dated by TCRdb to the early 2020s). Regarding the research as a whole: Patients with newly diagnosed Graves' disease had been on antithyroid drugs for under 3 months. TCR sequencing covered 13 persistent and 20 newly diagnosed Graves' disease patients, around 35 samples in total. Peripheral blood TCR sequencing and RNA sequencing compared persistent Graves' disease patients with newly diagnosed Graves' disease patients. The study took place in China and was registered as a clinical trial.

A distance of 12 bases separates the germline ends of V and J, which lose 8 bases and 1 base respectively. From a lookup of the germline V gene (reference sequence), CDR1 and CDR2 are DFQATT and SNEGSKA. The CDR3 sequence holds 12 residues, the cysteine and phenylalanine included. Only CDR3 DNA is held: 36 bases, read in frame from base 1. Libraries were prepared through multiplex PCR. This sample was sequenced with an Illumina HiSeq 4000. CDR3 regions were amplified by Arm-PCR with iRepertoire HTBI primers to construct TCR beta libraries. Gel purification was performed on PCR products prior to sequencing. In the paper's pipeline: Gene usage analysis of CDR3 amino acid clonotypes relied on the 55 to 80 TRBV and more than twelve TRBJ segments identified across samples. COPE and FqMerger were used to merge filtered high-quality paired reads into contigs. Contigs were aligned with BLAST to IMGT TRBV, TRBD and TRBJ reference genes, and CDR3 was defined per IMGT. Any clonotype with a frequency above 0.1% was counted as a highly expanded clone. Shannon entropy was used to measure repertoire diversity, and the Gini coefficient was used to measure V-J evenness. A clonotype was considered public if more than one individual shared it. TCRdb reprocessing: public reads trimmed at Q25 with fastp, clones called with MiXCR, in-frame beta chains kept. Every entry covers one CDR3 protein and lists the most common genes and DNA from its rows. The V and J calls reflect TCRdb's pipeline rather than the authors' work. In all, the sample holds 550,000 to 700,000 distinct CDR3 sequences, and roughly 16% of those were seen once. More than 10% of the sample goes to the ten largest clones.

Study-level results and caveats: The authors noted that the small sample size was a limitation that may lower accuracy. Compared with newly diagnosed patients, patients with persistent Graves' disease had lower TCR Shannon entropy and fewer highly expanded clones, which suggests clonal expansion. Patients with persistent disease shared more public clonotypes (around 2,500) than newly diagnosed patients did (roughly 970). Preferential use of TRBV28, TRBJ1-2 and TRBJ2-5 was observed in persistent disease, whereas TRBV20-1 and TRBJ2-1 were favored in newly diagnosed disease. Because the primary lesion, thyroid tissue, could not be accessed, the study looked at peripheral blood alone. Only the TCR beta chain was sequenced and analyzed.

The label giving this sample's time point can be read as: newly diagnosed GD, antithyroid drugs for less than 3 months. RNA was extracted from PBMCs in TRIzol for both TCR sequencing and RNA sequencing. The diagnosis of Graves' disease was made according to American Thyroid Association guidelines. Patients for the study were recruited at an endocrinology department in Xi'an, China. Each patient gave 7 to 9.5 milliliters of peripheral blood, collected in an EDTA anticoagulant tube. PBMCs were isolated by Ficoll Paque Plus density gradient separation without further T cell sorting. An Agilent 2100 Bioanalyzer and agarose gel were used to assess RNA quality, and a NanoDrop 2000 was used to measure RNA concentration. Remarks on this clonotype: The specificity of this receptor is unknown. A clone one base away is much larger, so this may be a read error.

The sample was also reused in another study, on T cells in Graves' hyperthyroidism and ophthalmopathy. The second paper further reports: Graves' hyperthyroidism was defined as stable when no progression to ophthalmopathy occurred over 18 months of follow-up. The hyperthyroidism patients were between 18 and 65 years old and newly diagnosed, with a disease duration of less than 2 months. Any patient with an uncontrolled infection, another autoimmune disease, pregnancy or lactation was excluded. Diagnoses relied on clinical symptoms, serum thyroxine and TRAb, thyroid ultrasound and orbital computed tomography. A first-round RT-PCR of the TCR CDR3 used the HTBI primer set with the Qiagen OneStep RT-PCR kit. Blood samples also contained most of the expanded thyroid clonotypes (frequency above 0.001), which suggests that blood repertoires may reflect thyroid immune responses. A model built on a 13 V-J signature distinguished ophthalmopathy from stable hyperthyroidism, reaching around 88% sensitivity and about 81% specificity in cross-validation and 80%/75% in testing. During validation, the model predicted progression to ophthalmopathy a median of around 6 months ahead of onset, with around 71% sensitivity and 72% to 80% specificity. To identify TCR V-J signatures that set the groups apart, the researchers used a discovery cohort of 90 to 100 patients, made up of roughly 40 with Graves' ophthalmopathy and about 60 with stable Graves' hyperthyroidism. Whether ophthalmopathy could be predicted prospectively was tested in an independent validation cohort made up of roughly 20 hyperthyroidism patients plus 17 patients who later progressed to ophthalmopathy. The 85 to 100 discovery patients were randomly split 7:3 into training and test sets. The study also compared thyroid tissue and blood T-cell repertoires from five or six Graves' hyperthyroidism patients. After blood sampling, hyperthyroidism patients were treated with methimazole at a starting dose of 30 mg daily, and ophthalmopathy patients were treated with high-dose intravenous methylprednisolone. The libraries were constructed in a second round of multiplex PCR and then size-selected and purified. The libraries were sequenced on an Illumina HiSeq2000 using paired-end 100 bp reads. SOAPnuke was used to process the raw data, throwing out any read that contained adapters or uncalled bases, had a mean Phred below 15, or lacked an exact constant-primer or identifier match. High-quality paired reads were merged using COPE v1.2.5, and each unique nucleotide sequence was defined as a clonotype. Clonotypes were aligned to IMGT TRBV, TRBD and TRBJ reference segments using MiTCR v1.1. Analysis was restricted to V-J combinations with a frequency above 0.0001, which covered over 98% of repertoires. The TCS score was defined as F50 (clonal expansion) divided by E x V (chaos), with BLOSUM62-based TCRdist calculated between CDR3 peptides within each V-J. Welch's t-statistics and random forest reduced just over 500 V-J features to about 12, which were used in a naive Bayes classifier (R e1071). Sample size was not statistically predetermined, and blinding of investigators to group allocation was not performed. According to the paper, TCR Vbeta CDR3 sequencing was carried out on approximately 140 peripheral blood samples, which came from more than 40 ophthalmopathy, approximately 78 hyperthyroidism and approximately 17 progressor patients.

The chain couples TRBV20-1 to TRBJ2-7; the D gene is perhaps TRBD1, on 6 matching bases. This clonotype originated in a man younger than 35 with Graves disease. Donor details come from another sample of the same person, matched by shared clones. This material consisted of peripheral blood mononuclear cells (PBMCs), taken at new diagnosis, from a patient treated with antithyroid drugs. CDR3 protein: CSPNTGSYEQYF. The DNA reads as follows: TGCAGTCCTAACACAGGGTCCTACGAGCAGTACTTC.